This T cell receptor beta chain was found in a study of CD8 T cells in Susac syndrome. Reverse transcription of 0.5 to 1 ug RNA was performed with random hexamers. The TCR beta CDR3 was amplified by immunoSEQ multiplex PCR across 54 Vbeta, 13 Jbeta. One entry per CDR3 protein, called by TCRdb with MiXCR from the immunoSEQ multiplex PCR reads. The sample includes approximately 190,000 distinct CDR3 sequences, about 95% of them seen just once. The CDR3 is 14 amino acids. V dropped 4 bases and J dropped 6; count of bases not matched to a gene: 7. Germline CDR1 SGHDN, CDR2 FVKESK. Sequencing targeted TCR beta in blood CD8+ and CD4+ T cells. Negative isolation yielded the CD8+ and CD4+ T cells, while FACS enriched the TEMRA cells.

The source is a human donor with multiple sclerosis. The specimen sequenced was CD4+ T cells from PBMCs. The rearrangement links TRBV14 to TRBJ2-7; 9 bases align to TRBD1. CDR3 in DNA: TGTGCCAGCAGCCCTGCCGGGACAGGGCGCGAGCAGTACTTC. Residues: CASSPAGTGREQYF.